The TCR beta chain under discussion was sequenced for a study of blood T cell repertoires in COVID-19. Study-level information: Both acute and convalescent COVID-19 samples were obtained from the United States, Italy and Spain.

Original handling: Amplification from reference gene primers served as the basis for estimated nucleated cell counts. TCRdb's table, derived via immunoSEQ multiplex PCR, lists solely in-frame clones and lacks some. That table is the source of V, J and clone size, and D and trimming were worked out from the DNA. There are fewer than 200,000 clones in the sample; about 88% occur only once, and around 1.9% lies in the top ten. Trimming stripped 2 bases from V and 0 bases from J, with 7 bases between. The CDR3 is made up of 14 amino acids. The germline V gene encodes CDR1 WSHSY and CDR2 SAAADI. This chain connects TRBV10-2 to TRBJ1-1; D is unclear. Material: peripheral blood. The clonotype comes from a man between 45 and 60 years old who had recovered from COVID-19. The CDR3, as DNA: TGCGCCAGCAGTGAGCCCAGGCTGAACACTGAAGCTTTCTTT. Amino acids: CASSEPRLNTEAFF.